What follows is one T cell receptor (beta chain) and its context. Its antigen is as yet unknown. This sample is drawn from a study of shared clonotypes between healthy human individuals. Study-wide results and limits: Blood alone was sampled, and tissue repertoires likely differ.

Free of recent acute infections or vaccinations, the donors were healthy HIV-negative adults. The CDR3 has 14 amino acids. Trimming took off 4 bases at V and 2 bases at J, with 10 bases between the two ends. CDR1 is MNHNY, CDR2 SVGAGI, per germline (reference sequence). Assay runs were performed at deep level. TCRdb's copy holds only in-frame clones and misses some; the assay was immunoSEQ multiplex PCR. The data contain about 2.4 million clones, roughly 93% of them seen just once; the ten biggest clones take up around 0.37%. This TCR derives from a man aged 18 to 30 in good health. Some clones in this sample may be carry-over from other donors' samples. Specimen: naive CD4+ T cells from PBMCs. Subset defined: CD45RA+ positively selected. The chain employs TRBV6-6 and TRBJ2-3; D gene unclear. This CDR3 reads CASSFGGSTDTQYF. DNA of the CDR3: TGTGCCAGCAGTTTCGGCGGTTCCACAGATACGCAGTATTTT.